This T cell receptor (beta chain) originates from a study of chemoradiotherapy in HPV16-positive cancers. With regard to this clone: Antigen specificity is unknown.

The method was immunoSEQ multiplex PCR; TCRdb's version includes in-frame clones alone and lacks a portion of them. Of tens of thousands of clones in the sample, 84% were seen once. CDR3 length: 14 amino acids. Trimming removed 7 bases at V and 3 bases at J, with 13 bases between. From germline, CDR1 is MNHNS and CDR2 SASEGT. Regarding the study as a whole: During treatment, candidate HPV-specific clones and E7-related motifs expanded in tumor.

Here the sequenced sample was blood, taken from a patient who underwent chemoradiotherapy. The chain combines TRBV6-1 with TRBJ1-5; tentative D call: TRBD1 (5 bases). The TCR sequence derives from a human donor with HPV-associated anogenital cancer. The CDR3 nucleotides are TGTGCCAGCACCTTCACAGGAGACAATCAGCCCCAGCATTTT. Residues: CASTFTGDNQPQHF.